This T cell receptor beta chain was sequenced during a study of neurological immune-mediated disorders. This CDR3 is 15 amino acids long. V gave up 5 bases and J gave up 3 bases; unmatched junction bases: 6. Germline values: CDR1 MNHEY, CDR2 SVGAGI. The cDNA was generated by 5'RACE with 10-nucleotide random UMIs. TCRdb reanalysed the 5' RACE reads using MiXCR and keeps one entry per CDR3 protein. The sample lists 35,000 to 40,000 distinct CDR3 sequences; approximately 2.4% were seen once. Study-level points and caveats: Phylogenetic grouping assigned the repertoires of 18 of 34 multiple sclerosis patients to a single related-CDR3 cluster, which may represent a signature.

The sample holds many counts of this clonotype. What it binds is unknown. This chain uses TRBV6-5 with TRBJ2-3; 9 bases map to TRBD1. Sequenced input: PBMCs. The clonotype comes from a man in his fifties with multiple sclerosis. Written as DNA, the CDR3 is TGTGCCAGCAGTCTACAGGGGGCATGGACAGATACGCAGTATTTT. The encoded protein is CASSLQGAWTDTQYF.